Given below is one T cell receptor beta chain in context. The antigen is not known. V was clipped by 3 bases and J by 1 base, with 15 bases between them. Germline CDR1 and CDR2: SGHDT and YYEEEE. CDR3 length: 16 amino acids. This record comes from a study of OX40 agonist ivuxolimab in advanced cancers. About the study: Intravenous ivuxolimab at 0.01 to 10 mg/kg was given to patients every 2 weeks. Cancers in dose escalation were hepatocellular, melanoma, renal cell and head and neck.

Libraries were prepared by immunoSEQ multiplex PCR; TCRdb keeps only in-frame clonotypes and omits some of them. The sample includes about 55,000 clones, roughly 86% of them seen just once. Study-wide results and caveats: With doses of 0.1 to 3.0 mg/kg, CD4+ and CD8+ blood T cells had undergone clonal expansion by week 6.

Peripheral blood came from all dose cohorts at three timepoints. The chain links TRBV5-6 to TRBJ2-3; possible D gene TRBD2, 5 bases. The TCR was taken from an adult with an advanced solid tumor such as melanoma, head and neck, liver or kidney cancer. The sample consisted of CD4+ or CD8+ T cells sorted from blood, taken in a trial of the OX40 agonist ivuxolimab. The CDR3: CASSSPTNWGTDTQYF. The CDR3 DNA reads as TGTGCCAGCAGCTCCCCGACTAACTGGGGCACAGATACGCAGTATTTT.